This record looks at one TCR beta chain sequence and its context. Its antigen is not yet known. Sequencer: NextSeq 550. The Human TCR Profiling Kit (MiLaboratory) was used to prepare UMI-labeled 5' RACE TRB cDNA libraries. cDNA synthesis used the entire amount of extracted RNA, and PCR amplification then used the entire amount of cDNA produced. Libraries were prepared in parallel with an identical number of PCR cycles. As for the original processing: With a minimum of two reads required per UMI, MIGEC and MiXCR pulled out about 50,000 +/- 9,200 unique UMI-labeled TRB cDNA molecules from each library. An average of approximately 40,000 +/- 10,000 functional in-frame TRB CDR3 nucleotide clonotypes without stop codons was found per library. After each sample was downsampled to 5000 UMI-labeled TRB molecules, VDJtools was used to calculate diversity metrics such as normalized Shannon-Wiener and Chao1. Clonotype-size-weighted physicochemical properties of the central five CDR3 residues (interaction energy, strength, volume and Kidera factor 4) were computed in VDJtools. TCRdb reprocessed the sequencing reads and holds a single record per CDR3 protein sequence, with no DNA. In this record, the V and J calls reflect TCRdb's handling and not the investigators' own analysis. The data table for this sample lists roughly 61,000 distinct CDR3 sequences. In total, the top ten clones hold about 0.57% of the sample.

For every CD8+ T cell subset, 300,000 cells were flow-sorted straight into RLT lysis buffer, and each subset was sorted in triplicate. To keep memory contaminants out, a stringent definition of naive CD8+ T cells was applied: CD45RO-CCR7+CD27+CD95-. Standard density gradient centrifugation was used to isolate peripheral blood mononuclear cells from buffy coats. A FACSAria III was used to flow-sort naive CXCR3-negative and CXCR3-positive CD8+ T cells. Total RNA was extracted from sorted cells using an RNeasy Mini Kit. These data originate in a study of CXCR3-negative and CXCR3-positive naive CD8 T cells (dated by TCRdb to the late 2010s). With regard to the full study: In total, about 150 million TRB reads were obtained, or roughly 1.5 +/- 0.3 million reads per library. Data from 11 donors, pooled across two independent experiments, went into the diversity and physicochemical repertoire analyses. TRBV-TRBJ cluster analysis included naive subsets from a handful of donors and memory cells from 3 donors. What the study reported, not specific to this receptor: Similar TRBV-TRBJ usage was shown by naive CXCR3-negative and CXCR3-positive cells from the same donor, whereas distinct patterns were shown by memory cells. Both naive subsets had comparably high repertoire diversity, while memory CD8+ T cells had much lower repertoire diversity. Freshly isolated PBMCs were used for most assays because CXCR3 expression partially decreased after cryopreservation. Surface CD5, linked to self-reactivity in mice, was comparable between naive subsets; TCR interaction strength was therefore also inferred from TRB CDR3 physicochemical properties. TRB CDR3s from CXCR3-positive naive cells showed higher hydrophobicity (lower Kidera factor 4), lower energy, and higher strength and volume indices than CXCR3-negative naive cells.

The specimen sequenced was naive CXCR3+ CD8+ T cells from blood. Reading the label with the study, this specimen's cell subset or site is: CD45RO-CCR7+CD27+CD95- naive CD8+ T cells expressing CXCR3 (TNR3+). The TCR comes from a human donor in good health. Some clones in this sample may be carry-over from other donors' samples.

The CDR3 is CASSRQGPNTEAFF. This chain is built from TRBV4-1 and TRBJ1-1; TCRdb's D call, TRBD1, is unchecked because there is no DNA. Per the germline V gene, MGHRA is the CDR1 and YSYEKL is the CDR2. CDR3 length: 14 amino acids, cysteine to phenylalanine. No coding sequence is recorded.